This entry lists 3 T cell receptor beta chains sequenced from one sample in a study of cytomegalovirus exposure and HLA in healthy donors. Vbeta (60) and Jbeta (13) primers were used in the PCR. The method was immunoSEQ multiplex PCR; TCRdb's version includes in-frame clones alone and lacks a portion of them. The table includes approximately 220,000 clones, about 74% detected once. Sequencing used PBMCs. Source of these receptors: a woman aged 25 to 39 in good health and CMV-seronegative.

This clone occurred a few times. This chain connects TRBV27 to TRBJ2-1, with D perhaps TRBD2 (6 bases). V was cut by 3 bases and J by 2 bases, with 14 bases left in between. Germline V gene sequence: CDR1 MNHEY, CDR2 SMNVEV (reference sequence). The CDR3 consists of 16 residues. This CDR3 reads CASSFEWGGAYNEQFF. Written as DNA, the CDR3 is TGTGCCAGCAGTTTTGAATGGGGAGGCGCCTACAATGAGCAGTTCTTC.

This chain uses TRBV11-2 with TRBJ2-7; D unresolved. V was cut by 4 bases and J by 0 bases, with 4 bases left in between. The CDR3 spans 12 residues. CDR1 is SGHAT and CDR2 is FQNNGV in the germline V gene. CDR3 bases: TGTGCCAGCAGCTCCAGCTCCTACGAGCAGTACTTC. Translating it yields CASSSSSYEQYF.

The J gene is TRBJ2-3, the V gene TRBV5-4, with D tentatively TRBD2 (6 bases). Germline CDR1 and CDR2: SGHNT and YYREEE (reference sequence). The CDR3 is 16 residues long. Trimming stripped 5 bases from V and 4 bases from J, with 20 bases between. The chain's CDR3 is CASSLWKGTLPDTQYF. For the CDR3, the DNA is TGTGCCAGCAGTTTATGGAAGGGGACTCTCCCAGATACGCAGTATTTT.